These 4 T cell receptor beta chains were sequenced from one sample in a study of T cells in Graves' hyperthyroidism and ophthalmopathy. TCR beta CDR3 region amplification was performed from RNA transcripts. When the TCR CDR3 underwent first-round RT-PCR, the HTBI primer set was used. Each CDR3 protein is one row after TCRdb ran MiXCR on the multiplex PCR reads. This sample has 330,000 or so distinct CDR3 sequences; roughly a fifth occur once, and the top ten carry 35% to 45%. The specimen sequenced was blood. These receptors came from a man over 45 with Graves' ophthalmopathy.

The chain combines TRBV7-9 with TRBJ2-2; D perhaps matches TRBD1 (6 bases). The CDR3 is 16 residues long. Looked up from germline, CDR1 is SEHNR and CDR2 is FQNEAQ (reference sequence). The V end lost 5 bases, the J end lost 3 bases, and 16 bases lay between the germline ends. CDR3 region: CASSLNRVRDTGELFF. The CDR3 region has the DNA TGTGCCAGCAGCCTAAACAGGGTTCGGGACACCGGGGAGCTGTTTTTT.

The chain couples TRBV15 to TRBJ2-5; 8 bases are shared with TRBD1. The CDR3 totals 16 residues. The V and J ends lost 2 bases and 2 bases, in that order; junction bases with no gene match: 7. Germline lookup yields CDR1 LNHNV and CDR2 YYDKDF (reference sequence). CDR3 sequence: CATSRYRDRQQETQYF. The DNA for the CDR3 is TGTGCCACCAGCAGATACCGGGACAGGCAACAAGAGACCCAGTACTTC.

This clonotype was counted only a few times. The genes are TRBV6-1 and TRBJ2-1, with a possible D match to TRBD1 (6 bases). The CDR3 length is 13 residues. V shed 6 bases and J shed 2 bases, with 8 bases lying between them. Looked up from germline, CDR1 is MNHNS and CDR2 is SASEGT. The CDR3 region has the DNA TGTGCCAGCAGCTGGGACACCTACAATGAGCAGTTCTTC. It is translated as CASSWDTYNEQFF.

In this sample, this clonotype turned up a few times. This chain uses TRBV6-2 or TRBV6-3 with TRBJ2-2; D possibly corresponds to TRBD2 (6 bases). The V end lost 6 bases, the J end lost 1 base, and 9 bases lay between the germline ends. The CDR3 has 14 residues. Germline V CDR1 and CDR2: MNHEY, SVGEGT. The CDR3 DNA reads as TGTGCCAGCAGCCGGGAGAGGAACACCGGGGAGCTGTTTTTT. This translates into CASSRERNTGELFF.